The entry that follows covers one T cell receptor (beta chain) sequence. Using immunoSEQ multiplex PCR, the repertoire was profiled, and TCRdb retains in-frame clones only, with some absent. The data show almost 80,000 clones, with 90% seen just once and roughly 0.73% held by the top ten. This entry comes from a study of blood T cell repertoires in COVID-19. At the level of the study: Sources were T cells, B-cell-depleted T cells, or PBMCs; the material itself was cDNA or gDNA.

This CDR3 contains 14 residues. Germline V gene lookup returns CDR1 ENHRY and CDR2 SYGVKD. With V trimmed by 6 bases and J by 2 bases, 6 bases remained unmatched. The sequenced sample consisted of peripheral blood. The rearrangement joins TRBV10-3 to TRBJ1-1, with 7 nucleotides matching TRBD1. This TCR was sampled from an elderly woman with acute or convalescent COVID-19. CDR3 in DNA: TGTGCCATCAGCCCCCAGGGGGGAAACACTGAAGCTTTCTTT. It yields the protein CAISPQGGNTEAFF.